Below, one T cell receptor (beta chain) is given with its context. Arm-PCR of CDR3 regions and iRepertoire HTBI primers were the basis on which TCR beta libraries were built. Via MiXCR, TCRdb re-called the multiplex PCR reads, giving one row per CDR3 protein. The sample has over 450,000 distinct CDR3 sequences, 9.5% to 15% seen once. The data were taken from a study of regulatory T cells in long-lasting Graves disease. The CDR3 consists of 19 residues. The V and J ends lost 5 bases and 3 bases, in that order; junction bases with no gene match: 12. The sample's time point: newly diagnosed GD, antithyroid drugs for less than 3 months. The TCR library was made from RNA that had been extracted from PBMCs in TRIzol. These sequences were also reported in another study, on T cells in Graves' hyperthyroidism and ophthalmopathy.

This clonotype was obtained from a woman in her 30s with Graves disease. The chain recombines TRBV12-3 or TRBV12-4 with TRBJ2-4; 14 nucleotides line up with TRBD2. The material sequenced was peripheral blood mononuclear cells (PBMCs), taken at new diagnosis, from a patient treated with antithyroid drugs. The CDR3 loop is CASSISPGLAGGFKNIQYF. The CDR3 DNA reads TGTGCCAGCAGTATTTCTCCAGGACTAGCGGGAGGTTTCAAAAACATTCAGTACTTC.